The entry that follows covers one TCR beta chain sequence. Its matching antigen is unknown. CDR3 length: 17 amino acids. CDR1 is SGDLS, CDR2 YYNGEE, per germline. J gave up 1 base and V 2 bases, and 6 bases lay outside the gene matches. The sample originates from a study of shared clonotypes between healthy human individuals. It was at deep level that the assay was run. Assay: immunoSEQ multiplex PCR; the TCRdb copy retains only in-frame clones and omits some. Of approximately 470,000 clones in the sample, 70% to 80% were seen once. Study-level findings and limits: Sample collection involved blood only; tissue repertoires are likely different.

The chain has TRBV9 and TRBJ2-2; 9 nucleotides align to TRBD1. Sequences were obtained from PBMCs. The TCR sequence derives from a woman aged 40 to 50 in good health. Some clones in this sample may be carry-over from other donors' samples. The CDR3 sequence: CASSVTRQGVNTGELFF. The CDR3 nucleotides are TGTGCCAGCAGCGTTACCCGACAGGGGGTGAACACCGGGGAGCTGTTTTTT.